The clone carrying this T cell receptor beta chain has just a few counts. Its antigen is not known. V lost 0 bases and J lost 7; bases outside the gene matches: 7. This CDR3 has 16 residues. Germline V gene sequence: CDR1 DFQATT, CDR2 SNEGSKA (reference sequence). TCRdb analysed the 5' RACE reads with MiXCR anew, one entry per CDR3 protein. The table shows approximately 260,000 distinct CDR3 sequences, with 16% occurring only once. This record comes from a study of T-cell memory formation after mild COVID-19. Regarding the study as a whole: CD4+ contracting clones were mainly CM and EM; CD8+ ones, EMRA.

The chain is built from TRBV20-1 and TRBJ1-6, with 9 bases matching TRBD1. The receptor was derived from a man younger than 30 who had mild COVID-19 (a few samples of this study predate the infection). Cell type and time point are not known. Source material: PBMCs or a T cell subset sorted from them (not recorded which). As DNA, the CDR3 is TGCAGTGCTAGAGAGCCCAGGACAGGGGTAAATTCACCCCTCCACTTT. The encoded protein is CSAREPRTGVNSPLHF.